This TCR beta chain was sequenced in a study of shared clonotypes between healthy human individuals. Trimming removed 5 bases from V and 2 bases from J; junction bases left unmatched: 13. The V gene's germline CDR1 is SGHTA and CDR2 FQGNSA. This CDR3 has 17 residues. Produced via immunoSEQ multiplex PCR; TCRdb's table is partial and in-frame only. The sample holds millions of clones, around 90% seen once. The material sequenced was naive CD4+ T cells sorted from blood. Subset described: CD45RA+ positively selected. V gene TRBV7-2 combines with J gene TRBJ2-3; 7 nucleotides line up with TRBD1. The source is a man between 18 and 29 years old in good health. CDR3 in amino acids: CASSPRSGDSYTDTQYF. The CDR3 DNA reads as TGTGCCAGCAGCCCCCGTTCCGGGGACAGCTACACAGATACGCAGTATTTT.